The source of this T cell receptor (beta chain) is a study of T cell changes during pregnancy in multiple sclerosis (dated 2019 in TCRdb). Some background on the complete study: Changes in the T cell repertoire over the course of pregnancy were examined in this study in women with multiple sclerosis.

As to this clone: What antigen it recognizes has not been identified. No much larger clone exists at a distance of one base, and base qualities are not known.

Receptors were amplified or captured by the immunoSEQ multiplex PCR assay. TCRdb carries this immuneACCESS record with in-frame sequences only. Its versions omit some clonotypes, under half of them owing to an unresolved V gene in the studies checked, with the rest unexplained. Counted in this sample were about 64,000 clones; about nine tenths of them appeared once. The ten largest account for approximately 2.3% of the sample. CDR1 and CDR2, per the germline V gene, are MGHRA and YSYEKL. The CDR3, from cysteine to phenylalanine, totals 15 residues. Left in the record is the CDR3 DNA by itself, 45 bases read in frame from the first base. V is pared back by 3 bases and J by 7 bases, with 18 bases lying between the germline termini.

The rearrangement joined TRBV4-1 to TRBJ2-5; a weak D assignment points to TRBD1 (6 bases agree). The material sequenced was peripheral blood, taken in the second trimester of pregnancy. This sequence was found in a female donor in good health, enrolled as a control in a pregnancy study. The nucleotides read TGCGCCAGCAGCCAGGCTACAGGGATCACAGGGACCCAGTACTTC. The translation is CASSQATGITGTQYF.